The rows below give T cell receptor beta chains drawn from one sample of a study of blood T cell repertoires in COVID-19. Data came from immunoSEQ multiplex PCR; TCRdb stores just in-frame clones and leaves some out. The sample carries almost 400,000 clones, roughly 90% recorded once. Source material: PBMCs or T cells enriched from blood (not recorded which). These receptors were collected from a woman in her thirties with acute COVID-19. Each CDR3 is given with its conserved first and last residue. A D gene is named only where the DNA matches it firmly. Clone size, where shown, is once, few, many, or a class for clones that have expanded.

DNA: TGTGCCAGCAGTATGATTTCCGGGGACAGGGCCACCCAGCATTTT; CDR3: CASSMISGDRATQHF; V: TRBV28; J: TRBJ1-5; size: NA; D: TRBD1
DNA: TGTGCCAGCAGCGTAGGGACAGCAGATACGCAGTATTTT; CDR3: CASSVGTADTQYF; V: TRBV9; J: TRBJ2-3; size: NA; D: NA
DNA: TGTGCCAGCAGCTTAACAGGACTAGCGGGGAGCACCGGGGAGCTGTTTTTT; CDR3: CASSLTGLAGSTGELFF; V: TRBV7-3; J: TRBJ2-2; size: once; D: TRBD2
DNA: TGTGCCAGCAGCCCAGGGCCCCGGGTGAAGGGTCCCCTCCACTTT; CDR3: CASSPGPRVKGPLHF; V: TRBV7-9; J: TRBJ1-6; size: few; D: NA
DNA: TGTGCCAGCAGTAACCCAGGGGCGAACACCGGGGAGCTGTTTTTT; CDR3: CASSNPGANTGELFF; V: TRBV27; J: TRBJ2-2; size: once; D: NA
DNA: TGTGCCAGCAGCCCGACAGGGAAGGAGCAGTACTTC; CDR3: CASSPTGKEQYF; V: TRBV7-3; J: TRBJ2-7; size: few; D: TRBD1
DNA: TGCGCCAGCAGCCCAACGACAGGGCCCTATAATTCACCCCTCCACTTT; CDR3: CASSPTTGPYNSPLHF; V: TRBV5-1; J: TRBJ1-6; size: NA; D: TRBD1
DNA: TGTGCCAGCCGGGGGGGAACCGGGGAGCTGTTTTTT; CDR3: CASRGGTGELFF; V: TRBV27; J: TRBJ2-2; size: NA; D: TRBD2
DNA: TGTGCCAGCAGCCCACGGGACAGGGGAGCTGGAAACACCATATATTTT; CDR3: CASSPRDRGAGNTIYF; V: TRBV7-8; J: TRBJ1-3; size: NA; D: TRBD1
DNA: TGTGCCAGTAGCCGAACAGGGGCCCCCACTGAAGCTTTCTTT; CDR3: CASSRTGAPTEAFF; V: TRBV19; J: TRBJ1-1; size: NA; D: TRBD1
DNA: TGTGCCTCCGGGACTAGCGCTGCCTACGAGCAGTACTTC; CDR3: CASGTSAAYEQYF; V: TRBV30; J: TRBJ2-7; size: NA; D: TRBD2
DNA: TGTGCCAGCTCACCGCCGCGGGAGGTCCCCGACTACAATGAGCAGTTCTTC; CDR3: CASSPPREVPDYNEQFF; V: TRBV18; J: TRBJ2-1; size: NA; D: TRBD2
DNA: TGTGCCAGCAGCTCGGACAGCCTCCAAGAGACCCAGTACTTC; CDR3: CASSSDSLQETQYF; V: TRBV5-4; J: TRBJ2-5; size: NA; D: NA
DNA: TGTGCCAGCAGTTTTTTGAGGGCGGGTGGCTACACCTTC; CDR3: CASSFLRAGGYTF; V: TRBV12-3/TRBV12-4; J: TRBJ1-2; size: few; D: NA
DNA: TGTGCCAGTAACGGGGGTGGATCTAATGAAAAACTGTTTTTT; CDR3: CASNGGGSNEKLFF; V: TRBV19; J: TRBJ1-4; size: NA; D: NA
DNA: TGTGCCAGCAGCTTGAGGCGGCCAGAGACCTCCTATAATTCACCCCTCCACTTT; CDR3: CASSLRRPETSYNSPLHF; V: TRBV11-2; J: TRBJ1-6; size: few; D: NA
DNA: TGCAGTGCTAGTACCATGAGGGGGCGGGGCTACACCTTC; CDR3: CSASTMRGRGYTF; V: TRBV20-1; J: TRBJ1-2; size: NA; D: TRBD1
DNA: TGTGCCAGCAGCCTTAGATGGAGTGATTTCCAAGAGACCCAGTACTTC; CDR3: CASSLRWSDFQETQYF; V: TRBV7-2; J: TRBJ2-5; size: NA; D: NA
DNA: TGTGCCAGCTCACGGGACAGTCCAACAGATACGCAGTATTTT; CDR3: CASSRDSPTDTQYF; V: TRBV18; J: TRBJ2-3; size: NA; D: TRBD1